This T cell receptor beta chain was recorded in a study of OX40 agonist ivuxolimab in advanced cancers. For context, the study as a whole: Ivuxolimab was an agonistic, fully human IgG2 monoclonal antibody directed against OX40 (CD134), a costimulatory receptor. The monotherapy dose-escalation portion (N of about 49 patients) of the phase I ivuxolimab trial is reported in the paper. Among the roughly 50 dose-escalation patients, some 20 had hepatocellular carcinoma, about 15 melanoma, 9 renal cell carcinoma and 9 head and neck cancer. The dose-escalation cohort was about 86% male with a mean age of approximately 59 years, ranging from roughly 20 to 80. Partial responses were achieved by three dose-escalation patients, of whom one had hepatocellular carcinoma and two had cutaneous melanoma. Peripheral TCRbeta sequencing aimed to test whether ivuxolimab altered TCR sequence diversity and caused clonal T-cell expansion. Patients were allowed to have had prior anti-PD-1, anti-PD-L1 or anti-CTLA-4 therapy, and around two fifths of the dose-escalation patients had been treated with checkpoint inhibitors. Intravenous ivuxolimab was administered to patients every 2 weeks at six dose levels: 0.01, 0.1, 0.3, 1.5, 3 and 10 mg/kg. General study outcomes and caveats: Low levels of normalized T-cell clonal expansion were also seen in some patients who did not respond. Partial responders in the 0.1-3.0 mg/kg groups had among the lowest normalized peripheral clonal expansion, especially among CD8+ T cells. After ivuxolimab, CD8+ T cells had more expanded clones than CD4+ T cells on average. The antigen specificity of the peripheral T cells that underwent clonal expansion was not determined. At doses from 0.1 to 3.0 mg/kg, clonal expansion was seen in both CD4+ and CD8+ blood T cells between baseline and week 6.

V is clipped by 4 bases and J by 3 bases, and the sequence between their germline boundaries is 10 bases long. The germline V gene supplies CDR1 SGDLS and CDR2 YYNGEE. From cysteine to phenylalanine, the CDR3 is 13 amino acids long. Kept here is only the CDR3 DNA, which spans 39 bases and is read in frame from base 1. Remarks on this clone: Its antigen has not been determined. Base-call qualities are not available, and no considerably larger clone is one nucleotide away.

The trial excluded patients who had a history of autoimmune disease or were on systemic immunosuppression. Peripheral blood for TCR sequencing was collected from all dose cohorts at baseline, on cycle 4 day 1, and on cycle 7 day 1. The samples were drawn from a first-in-human, open-label, multicenter phase I dose-escalation trial of ivuxolimab. Adults with locally advanced or metastatic head and neck squamous cell, hepatocellular, melanoma or renal cell carcinoma were enrolled in the trial. CD4+ and CD8+ T cells were sorted separately from peripheral blood before TCR sequencing. Genomic DNA was extracted from sorted cells for sequencing of the TCRbeta CDR3 region. The immunoSEQ Assay was used to sequence the TCRbeta CDR3 regions. TCRdb re-hosts the immuneACCESS table, in-frame sequences only. Its copies lack some clones; in the studies checked, an unresolved V gene accounts for under half of them, and the cause for the rest is not known. Within this sample are approximately 30,000 clones, with about four fifths of them counted one time only. The ten largest clones add up to approximately 20% of the sample.

The chain is encoded by TRBV9 joined to TRBJ1-1, with the D gene uncertain. The sequencing used CD4+ or CD8+ T cells sorted from blood, collected in a trial of the OX40 agonist ivuxolimab. The receptor comes from an adult with an advanced solid tumor such as melanoma, head and neck, liver or kidney cancer. The DNA sequence is given as TGTGCCAGCAGCTCACCTTACGACACTGAAGCTTTCTTT. It translates as CASSSPYDTEAFF. With the rest looked up from the reference TRBV9 and TRBJ1-1 genes rather than sequenced, the full variable domain is DSGVTQTPKHLITATGQRVTLRCSPRSGDLSVYWYQQSLDQGLQFLIQYYNGEERAKGNILERFSAQQFPDLHSELNLSSLELGDSALYFCASSSPYDTEAFFGQGTRLTVV.